The 29 T cell receptor beta chains presented below share a single source sample, sequenced in a study of shared clonotypes between healthy human individuals. The data were produced by immunoSEQ multiplex PCR, yet TCRdb's version contains in-frame clones alone and is incomplete. The sample has 2 million to 2.5 million clones, approximately 93% seen once. Sequences were obtained from naive CD4+ T cells from PBMCs. The subset is: CD45RA+ positively selected. These TCRs come from a man younger than 30 in good health. Some clones in this sample may be carry-over from other donors' samples.

V and J are TRBV2 and TRBJ1-5; 8 nucleotides agree with TRBD1. V dropped 3 bases and J dropped 6; count of bases not matched to a gene: 4. Germline-derived CDR1 and CDR2 are SNHLY and FYNNEI. The CDR3 contains 14 residues. CDR3 sequence reads: CASSDRGRSQPQHF. CDR3 nucleotide sequence: TGTGCCAGCAGTGACAGGGGGCGATCTCAGCCCCAGCATTTT.

This chain joins TRBV7-2 and TRBJ1-3; TRBD1 matches at 9 bases. Looked up from germline, CDR1 is SGHTA and CDR2 is FQGNSA. After removal of 4 bases from V and 1 base from J, the junction contained 8 bases not matched to a gene. The CDR3 consists of 17 residues. CDR3 DNA: TGTGCCAGCAGCTCACCTCCCGGGACAGGGTCTGGAAACACCATATATTTT. The encoded protein is CASSSPPGTGSGNTIYF.

The chain carries TRBV9 and TRBJ2-7, with TRBD1 matching over 10 bases. V shed 4 bases, J shed 5 bases, and the junction held 12 bases outside the gene matches. Germline CDR1 and CDR2: SGDLS and YYNGEE. CDR3 length: 16 amino acids. CDR3 in DNA: TGTGCCAGCAGCCCCCGACAGGGGGCACCGTTCCACGAGCAGTACTTC. The encoded protein is CASSPRQGAPFHEQYF.

The chain combines TRBV9 with TRBJ2-3; D unresolved. Germline V gene lookup returns CDR1 SGDLS and CDR2 YYNGEE. There are 14 residues in the CDR3. Trimming stripped 2 bases from V and 3 bases from J, with 10 bases between. The CDR3 sequence: CASSVQDRTDTQYF. CDR3 nucleotide sequence: TGTGCCAGCAGCGTTCAGGATAGGACAGATACGCAGTATTTT. The entire variable domain, with the rest obtained from reference TRBV9 and TRBJ2-3, is as follows: DSGVTQTPKHLITATGQRVTLRCSPRSGDLSVYWYQQSLDQGLQFLIQYYNGEERAKGNILERFSAQQFPDLHSELNLSSLELGDSALYFCASSVQDRTDTQYFGPGTRLTVL.

The chain uses TRBV7-2 and TRBJ2-7; 7 positions agree with TRBD1. Trimming cost V 3 bases and J 0 bases; bases outside gene matches: 2. CDR3 length equals 14 residues. Germline CDR1 reads SGHTA; CDR2 reads FQGNSA. CDR3 coding DNA: TGTGCCAGCAGCTTGGACAGGACCTCCTACGAGCAGTACTTC. Residues: CASSLDRTSYEQYF.

This clone has only one observation. The V call is TRBV5-1, the J call TRBJ2-7, with 7 bases matching TRBD1. CDR3 length: 16 residues. The trim removed 4 bases at V and 2 bases at J, leaving 12 bases unmatched. The germline CDR1 and CDR2 sequences are SGHRS and YFSETQ. The CDR3 region is CASSAGTATWAYEQYF. CDR3 coding DNA: TGCGCCAGCAGCGCCGGGACAGCCACTTGGGCCTACGAGCAGTACTTC.

This chain links TRBV29-1 with TRBJ1-3; no firm D call. The CDR3 covers 12 residues. V was clipped by 5 bases and J by 8 bases, with 13 bases between them. The germline CDR1 and CDR2 sequences are SQVTM and ANQGSEA. The CDR3 DNA sequence: TGCAGCGTTAGGTCCTCCGGGGACACCATATATTTT. Protein: CSVRSSGDTIYF.

V and J are TRBV7-3 and TRBJ2-3, with TRBD2 as a possible D gene (5 bases). The CDR3 length is 12 residues. Germline values: CDR1 SGHTA, CDR2 FQGTGA. The V end lost 4 bases, the J end lost 4 bases, and 6 bases lay between the germline ends. CDR3 region: CASSWRADTQYF. The CDR3 DNA is TGTGCCAGCAGCTGGCGGGCAGATACGCAGTATTTT.

The V call is TRBV5-4, the J call TRBJ1-4; 7 nucleotides agree with TRBD1. This CDR3 has 15 amino acids. Per the germline V gene, CDR1 is SGHNT and CDR2 is YYREEE (reference sequence). J gave up 8 bases and V 4 bases, and 11 bases lay outside the gene matches. For the CDR3, the DNA is TGTGCCAGCAGCGTGACCAGTACAGGGGTGGAAAAACTGTTTTTT. Residues: CASSVTSTGVEKLFF.

This chain connects TRBV18 to TRBJ1-4, with unresolved D. Per germline, CDR1 KGHSH and CDR2 LQKENI. V shed 4 bases and J shed 0 bases, with 12 bases lying between them. The CDR3 is 16 amino acids. This CDR3 reads CASSRALSSTNEKLFF. The CDR3 DNA follows: TGTGCCAGCTCACGAGCATTAAGCTCAACTAATGAAAAACTGTTTTTT.

The chain employs TRBV6-1 and TRBJ2-7; TRBD1 agrees at 7 bases. The CDR3 loop spans 16 amino acids. The germline V gene has CDR1 MNHNS and CDR2 SASEGT. With V trimmed by 2 bases and J by 5 bases, 12 bases remained unmatched. In nucleotides, the CDR3 is TGTGCCAGCAGTGAAAGGCGAGACAGGGCTCGGCACGAGCAGTACTTC. Translated: CASSERRDRARHEQYF.

This chain connects TRBV2 to TRBJ2-1, with TRBD2 as a possible D gene (5 bases). The CDR3 sequence is 11 residues long. The germline gives CDR1 SNHLY, CDR2 FYNNEI. V was clipped by 4 bases and J by 9 bases, with 7 bases between them. The CDR3 region is CASSGRTEQFF. DNA for the CDR3: TGTGCCAGCAGTGGGAGGACTGAGCAGTTCTTC. The full variable domain, with the rest looked up from reference TRBV2 and TRBJ2-1, is EPEVTQTPSHQVTQMGQEVILRCVPISNHLYFYWYRQILGQKVEFLVSFYNNEISEKSEIFDDQFSVERPDGSNFTLKIRSTKLEDSAMYFCASSGRTEQFFGPGTRLTVL.

The V gene is TRBV5-6, the J gene TRBJ1-2, with TRBD1 as a possible D gene (5 bases). Trimming shortened V by 3 bases and J by 3 bases, and 18 bases separated the two germline ends. The CDR3 is made up of 16 amino acids. Germline-derived CDR1 and CDR2 are SGHDT and YYEEEE. The CDR3 region has the DNA TGTGCCAGCAGCTCGACCCAGGGTGGAACGGACTATGGCTACACCTTC. Its translation is CASSSTQGGTDYGYTF. Variable domain in full (rest from reference TRBV5-6 and TRBJ1-2): DAGVTQSPTHLIKTRGQQVTLRCSPKSGHDTVSWYQQALGQGPQFIFQYYEEEERQRGNFPDRFSGHQFPNYSSELNVNALLLGDSALYLCASSSTQGGTDYGYTFGSGTRLTVV.

The gene calls are TRBV30 and TRBJ1-1; D gene unclear. The ends were cut back, 0 bases at V and 7 bases at J, with 9 bases in the middle. Germline-derived CDR1 and CDR2 are GTSNPN and SVGIG (reference sequence). The CDR3 totals 12 residues. The CDR3 reads CAWSVARGEAFF. CDR3 DNA: TGTGCCTGGAGTGTGGCCCGAGGTGAAGCTTTCTTT.

The chain has TRBV20-1 and TRBJ2-3, with D maybe TRBD1 (5 bases). V was shortened by 6 bases and J by 8 bases, with 12 bases between the two germline ends. Germline V gene sequence: CDR1 DFQATT, CDR2 SNEGSKA (reference sequence). The CDR3 spans 11 residues. CDR3 region: CSASIRGTQYF. The CDR3 coding sequence is TGCAGTGCAAGCATAAGGGGTACGCAGTATTTT.

This clone is a singleton in its sample. The chain links TRBV18 to TRBJ2-7; 12 positions agree with TRBD2. CDR3 length: 16 amino acids. In germline, CDR1 is KGHSH, CDR2 LQKENI. Trimming took 3 bases from V and 5 from J; bases not matched to a gene: 8. The CDR3 bases are TGTGCCAGCTCACCTCCGGGACTAGCGGGTCGGAACGAGCAGTACTTC. It translates to CASSPPGLAGRNEQYF.

The rearrangement links TRBV6-5 to TRBJ2-7; 7 positions match TRBD2. V lost 2 bases and J lost 12; bases outside the gene matches: 10. CDR1 and CDR2 from the germline V gene are MNHEY and SVGAGI. The CDR3 is 13 amino acids. CDR3 in amino acids: CASSYRSGGVVYF. CDR3 bases: TGTGCCAGCAGTTACCGCTCTGGGGGGGTTGTGTACTTC.

The V and J genes are TRBV18 and TRBJ2-7, with 11 bases aligning to TRBD2. Trimming removed 8 bases from V and 2 bases from J; junction bases left unmatched: 8. The CDR3 has 15 amino acids. CDR1 and CDR2 from the germline V gene are KGHSH and LQKENI. The CDR3 here is CASTPGTSGPYEQYF. CDR3 coding DNA: TGTGCCAGCACGCCGGGGACTAGCGGACCCTACGAGCAGTACTTC.

The J gene is TRBJ2-7, the V gene TRBV10-1, with 8 bases identical to TRBD1. V shed 6 bases, J shed 2 bases, and the junction held 12 bases outside the gene matches. The CDR3 is 16 residues long. CDR1 is WNHNN and CDR2 is SYGVQD in the germline V gene (reference sequence). CDR3 residues: CASSGTSGTGAYEQYF. CDR3 nucleotide sequence: TGCGCCAGCAGCGGTACTTCCGGGACAGGAGCCTACGAGCAGTACTTC.

The chain uses TRBV7-3 and TRBJ2-5; 13 bases line up with TRBD2. J gave up 5 bases and V 5 bases, and 5 bases lay outside the gene matches. Germline values: CDR1 SGHTA, CDR2 FQGTGA. The CDR3 loop spans 15 amino acids. CDR3 sequence (DNA): TGTGCCAGCAGCAAAGGACTAGCGGGGGCCGAGACCCAGTACTTC. Translated: CASSKGLAGAETQYF.

The chain joins TRBV6-6 to TRBJ1-5, with D possibly matching TRBD1 (6 bases). CDR3 length: 16 amino acids. Germline assignment: CDR1 MNHNY and CDR2 SVGAGI (reference sequence). Trimming stripped 6 bases from V and 2 bases from J, with 17 bases between. The CDR3 bases are TGTGCCAGCAGCCCTGACCAAGACAGGCGCAATCAGCCCCAGCATTTT. Translating gives CASSPDQDRRNQPQHF.

The CDR3 region is CASSLTGAGANVLTF. For the CDR3, the DNA is TGTGCCAGCAGCCTGACAGGGGCTGGGGCCAACGTCCTGACTTTC. J is TRBJ2-6 and V is TRBV6-1; the match to TRBD1 covers 8 bases. The J segment lost 2 bases and the V segment lost 6 bases, leaving 3 bases of the junction unmatched. CDR1 and CDR2 from the germline V gene are MNHNS and SASEGT. CDR3 length: 15 amino acids.

This chain links TRBV5-6 with TRBJ2-6; possible D gene TRBD1, 5 bases. The CDR3 totals 15 residues. CDR1 is SGHDT and CDR2 is YYEEEE in the germline V gene. With 4 bases removed from V and 3 bases from J, the gap between germline ends came to 11 bases. For the CDR3, the DNA is TGTGCCAGCAGCGGAACAGGTCATGGGGCCAACGTCCTGACTTTC. Protein product: CASSGTGHGANVLTF. Filled out from reference TRBV5-6 and TRBJ2-6, the complete variable domain reads DAGVTQSPTHLIKTRGQQVTLRCSPKSGHDTVSWYQQALGQGPQFIFQYYEEEERQRGNFPDRFSGHQFPNYSSELNVNALLLGDSALYLCASSGTGHGANVLTFGAGSRLTVL.

The chain is built from TRBV6-5 and TRBJ2-7; possibly TRBD2 for D (6 bases). Germline V lookup: CDR1 MNHEY, CDR2 SVGAGI. The CDR3 contains 14 residues. V dropped 5 bases and J dropped 3 bases, with 14 bases sitting between them. CDR3 loop: CASSAGRLGYEQYF. CDR3 DNA sequence: TGTGCCAGCAGTGCGGGACGGCTGGGCTACGAGCAGTACTTC.

The chain couples TRBV10-1 to TRBJ2-7, with TRBD2 as a possible D gene (5 bases). Germline V CDR1 and CDR2: WNHNN, SYGVQD (reference sequence). The ends were cut back, 8 bases at V and 5 bases at J, with 16 bases in the middle. CDR3 length: 13 residues. CDR3: CASGSPGTHEQYF. The DNA of the CDR3 is TGCGCCAGCGGGTCCCCGGGAACGCACGAGCAGTACTTC.

The chain links TRBV7-9 to TRBJ2-2; 10 bases agree with TRBD1. The germline gives CDR1 SEHNR, CDR2 FQNEAQ (reference sequence). Losses at the gene ends were 4 bases for V and 6 bases for J; bases not matched to a gene: 2. This CDR3 region has 14 residues. The chain's CDR3 is CASSWDRGPGELFF. The CDR3 region has the DNA TGTGCCAGCAGCTGGGACAGGGGTCCCGGGGAGCTGTTTTTT.

The chain recombines TRBV6-1 with TRBJ2-7; tentatively, D is TRBD1 or TRBD2 (6 bases each). Between the trimmed V and J ends, which lost 8 bases and 3 bases, there was a span of 14 bases. The CDR3 totals 13 residues. The germline V gene has CDR1 MNHNS and CDR2 SASEGT. CDR3 protein: CASHNRGVYEQYF. The CDR3 DNA reads as TGTGCCAGCCATAATAGGGGGGTCTACGAGCAGTACTTC.

V and J are TRBV27 and TRBJ2-1; D gene uncertain. The ends were cut back, 0 bases at V and 4 bases at J, with 10 bases in the middle. Germline loops: CDR1 MNHEY, CDR2 SMNVEV (reference sequence). The CDR3 covers 15 residues. CDR3 coding DNA: TGTGCCAGCAGTTTATCGCGTCCCCGATACAATGAGCAGTTCTTC. It is translated as CASSLSRPRYNEQFF.

The chain couples TRBV7-8 to TRBJ2-5, with 7 bases matching TRBD2. The CDR3 extends over 17 amino acids. CDR1 is SGHVS and CDR2 is FQNEAQ in the germline V gene. V was pared by 1 base and J by 1 base, with 9 bases of the junction left unmatched. CDR3 sequence reads: CASSLGFRTRGQETQYF. The CDR3 nucleotides are TGTGCCAGCAGCTTAGGGTTTAGGACTAGGGGCCAAGAGACCCAGTACTTC.